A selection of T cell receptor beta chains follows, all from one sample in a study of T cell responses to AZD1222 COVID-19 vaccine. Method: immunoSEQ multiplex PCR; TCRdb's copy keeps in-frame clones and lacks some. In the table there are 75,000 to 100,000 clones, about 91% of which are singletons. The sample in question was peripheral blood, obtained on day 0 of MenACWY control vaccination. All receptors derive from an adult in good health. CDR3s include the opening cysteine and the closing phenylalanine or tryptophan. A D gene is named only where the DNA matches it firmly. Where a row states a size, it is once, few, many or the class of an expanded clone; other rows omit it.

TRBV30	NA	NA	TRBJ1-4	TGTGCCTGGAGACGTGAAAAACTGTTTTTT	CAWRREKLFF
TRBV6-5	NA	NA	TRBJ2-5	TGTGCCAGCATGAACAGGGAAAAGGAGACCCAGTACTTC	CASMNREKETQYF
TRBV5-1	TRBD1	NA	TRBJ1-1	TGCGCCAGCAGCTCACAGGGGGTCAACACTGAAGCTTTCTTT	CASSSQGVNTEAFF
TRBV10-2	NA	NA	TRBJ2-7	TGCGCCAGCAGTTTAGGCACTACCTACGAGCAGTACTTC	CASSLGTTYEQYF
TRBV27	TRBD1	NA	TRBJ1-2	TGTGCCAGCAGTTTAGGACAGGGGGCTAAGGGCTACACCTTC	CASSLGQGAKGYTF
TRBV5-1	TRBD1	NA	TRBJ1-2	TGCGCCAGCAGCGGGACAGGGGAGCTAAATGGCTACACCTTC	CASSGTGELNGYTF
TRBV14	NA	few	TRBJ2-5	TGTGCCAGCAGCCAAGGTGCGCGATCGGAGACCCAGTACTTC	CASSQGARSETQYF
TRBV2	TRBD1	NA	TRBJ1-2	TGTGCCAGCGCCCGGGGGGGGGACAGCTATGGCTACACCTTC	CASARGGDSYGYTF
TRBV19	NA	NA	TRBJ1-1	TGTGCCAGTACCCGGCCGACACTGGGGAACACTGAAGCTTTCTTT	CASTRPTLGNTEAFF
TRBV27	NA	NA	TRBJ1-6	TGTGCCAGCAGTTTCTACAGGATGAACTCACCCCTCCACTTT	CASSFYRMNSPLHF
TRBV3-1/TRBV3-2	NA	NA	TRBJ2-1	TGTGCCAGCAGCCCGGGCGGGGGCCCAGACAATGAGCAGTTCTTC	CASSPGGGPDNEQFF
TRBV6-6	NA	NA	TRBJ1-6	TGTGCCAGCAGTTACGGGGGTAGTGATTCACCCCTCCACTTT	CASSYGGSDSPLHF
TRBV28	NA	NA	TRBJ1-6	TGTGCCAGCAGTCCACCCAGCGGCGCGCATTCACCCCTCCACTTT	CASSPPSGAHSPLHF
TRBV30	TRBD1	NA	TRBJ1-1	TGTGCCTGGACCCGAGGGACAGCGAACACTGAAGCTTTCTTT	CAWTRGTANTEAFF
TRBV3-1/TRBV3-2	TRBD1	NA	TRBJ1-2	TGTGCCAGCAGGTCCGGGACAGGGGGCAATGGCTACACCTTC	CASRSGTGGNGYTF
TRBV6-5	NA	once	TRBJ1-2	TGTGCCAGCAGTTACTCGGTGGGGGGCTATGGCTACACCTTC	CASSYSVGGYGYTF
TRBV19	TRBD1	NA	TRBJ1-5	TGTGCCAGCGCCTCAGGGGGGGGTCAGCCCCAGCATTTT	CASASGGGQPQHF
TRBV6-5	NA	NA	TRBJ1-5	TGTGCCAGCAGTTACTCTAGGACCCAGCCCCAGCATTTT	CASSYSRTQPQHF
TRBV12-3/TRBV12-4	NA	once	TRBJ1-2	TGTGCCAGCAGTTCTGACGGAGTCGAAAGCTACACCTTC	CASSSDGVESYTF
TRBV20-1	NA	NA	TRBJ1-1	TGCAGTGCTAGTCACACTGAAGCTTTCTTT	CSASHTEAFF
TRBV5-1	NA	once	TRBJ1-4	TGCGCCAGCAGCGGAAGCAATAGTGAAAAACTGTTTTTT	CASSGSNSEKLFF
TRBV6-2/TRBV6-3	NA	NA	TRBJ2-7	TGTGCCAGCAGTTACTCCACCACCTACGAGCAGTACTTC	CASSYSTTYEQYF
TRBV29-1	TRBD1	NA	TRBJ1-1	TGCAGCGCTGACAGGGCCGCGGGGACTGAAGCTTTCTTT	CSADRAAGTEAFF
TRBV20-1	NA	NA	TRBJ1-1	TGCAGGGCTAATAGAGGGACTGAAGCTTTCTTT	CRANRGTEAFF
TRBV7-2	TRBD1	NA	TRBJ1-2	TGTGCCAGCAGCTTAGAAACAGGGGGCGCAGGCTATGGCTACACCTTC	CASSLETGGAGYGYTF
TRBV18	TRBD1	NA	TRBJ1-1	TGTGCCAGCTCACCTCAAATGACAGGGGAGGACACTGAAGCTTTCTTT	CASSPQMTGEDTEAFF
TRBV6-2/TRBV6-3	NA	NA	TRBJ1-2	TGTGCCAGCAGTTACTTAACAGGTTCCTCGGACTATGGCTACACCTTC	CASSYLTGSSDYGYTF
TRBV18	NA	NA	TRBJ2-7	TGTGCCAGCTCACCTAACAGCGTGTCGGAGGAGCAGTACTTC	CASSPNSVSEEQYF
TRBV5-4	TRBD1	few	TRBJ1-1	TGTGCCAGCAGCTTATATCAGGGGGGGACTGAAGCTTTCTTT	CASSLYQGGTEAFF
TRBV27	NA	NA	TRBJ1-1	TGTGCCAGCAGTTTATCGCCCGGGGCAGCCACTGAAGCTTTCTTT	CASSLSPGAATEAFF
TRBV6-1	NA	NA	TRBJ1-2	TGTGCCAGCAGTGAATTGGGGTTCTATGGCTACACCTTC	CASSELGFYGYTF
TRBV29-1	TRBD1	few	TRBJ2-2	TGCAGCGTTAGCAGGGGGTTATCCGGGGAGCTGTTTTTT	CSVSRGLSGELFF
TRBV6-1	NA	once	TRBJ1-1	TGTGCCAGCAGTGAAGGCTCGGGGGTGAACACTGAAGCTTTCTTT	CASSEGSGVNTEAFF
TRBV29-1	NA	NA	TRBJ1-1	TGCAGCGCGTTCTGGACGAACACTGAAGCTTTCTTT	CSAFWTNTEAFF
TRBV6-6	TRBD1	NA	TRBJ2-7	TGTGCCAGCAGTTATACAGGGGACTCCTACGAGCAGTACTTC	CASSYTGDSYEQYF
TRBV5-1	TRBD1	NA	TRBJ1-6	TGCGCCAGCAGCTTGCTGACAGGGAGGGGAGATAATTCACCCCTCCACTTT	CASSLLTGRGDNSPLHF
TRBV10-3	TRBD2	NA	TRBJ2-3	TGTGCCATCAGTGGGTTTCTAGCGGGGGGTATGGCAGATACGCAGTATTTT	CAISGFLAGGMADTQYF
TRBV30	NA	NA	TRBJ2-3	TGTGCCTGGAGTGTCAGGGTGGCGCAGTATTTT	CAWSVRVAQYF
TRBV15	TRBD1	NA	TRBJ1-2	TGTGCCACCAGCAGGAACAGGGGTAGTGGTGGCTACACCTTC	CATSRNRGSGGYTF
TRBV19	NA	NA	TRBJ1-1	TGTGCCAGTAGTATTACGGGGGGGAGGAACACTGAAGCTTTCTTT	CASSITGGRNTEAFF
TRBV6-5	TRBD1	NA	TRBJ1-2	TGTGCCAGCGGGACAGGGTTTGGCTACACCTTC	CASGTGFGYTF
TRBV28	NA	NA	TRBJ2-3	TGTGCCAGCAGTTTCGCGTTTGGGCGCGAAACAGATACGCAGTATTTT	CASSFAFGRETDTQYF
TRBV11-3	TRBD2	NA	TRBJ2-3	TGTGCCAGCAGCTTAGGGTTGGCAGCGGGGACGGATACGCAGTATTTT	CASSLGLAAGTDTQYF
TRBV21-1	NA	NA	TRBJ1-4	TGTGCCAGCAGCGCGGATAAGACGGGGAGGGGGAATGAAAAACTGTTTTTT	CASSADKTGRGNEKLFF
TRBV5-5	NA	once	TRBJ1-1	TGTGCCAGCAGCTTCGGGGGGCCATCGTTAAACACTGAAGCTTTCTTT	CASSFGGPSLNTEAFF
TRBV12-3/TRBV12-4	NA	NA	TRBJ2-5	TGTGCCAGCAGCCAGGGGAGAGAGACCCAGTACTTC	CASSQGRETQYF
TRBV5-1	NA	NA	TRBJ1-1	TGCGCCAGCAGCCCCGGACCACGACGTGGGGACACTGAAGCTTTCTTT	CASSPGPRRGDTEAFF
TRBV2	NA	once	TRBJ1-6	TGTGCCAGCAGTGGGACACTTAATTCACCCCTCCACTTT	CASSGTLNSPLHF
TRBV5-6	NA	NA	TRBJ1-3	TGTGCCAGCAGCTTGTCCAGCAGAAACACCATATATTTT	CASSLSSRNTIYF
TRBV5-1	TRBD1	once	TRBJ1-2	TGCGCCAGCAGCTTGGAGGGGGCAGGCTATGGCTACACCTTC	CASSLEGAGYGYTF
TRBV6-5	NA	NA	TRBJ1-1	TGTGCCAGCAGTTATTTTTCAGGGTCCACTGAAGCTTTCTTT	CASSYFSGSTEAFF
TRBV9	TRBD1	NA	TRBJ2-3	TGTGCCAGCAGCCCCCAACCCGGGGACAGGCGTAGCACAGATACGCAGTATTTT	CASSPQPGDRRSTDTQYF
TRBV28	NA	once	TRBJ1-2	TGTGCCAGCTATATCGGGGGGGGTTTTAACTATGGCTACACCTTC	CASYIGGGFNYGYTF
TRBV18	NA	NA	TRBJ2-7	TGTGCCAGCTCAACTCCAAACGAGCAGTACTTC	CASSTPNEQYF
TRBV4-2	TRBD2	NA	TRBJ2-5	TGTGCCAGCAGCCAAGGGAACGGGGGGATAGAGACCCAGTACTTC	CASSQGNGGIETQYF